The following is a TCR beta chain sequence with its context. In the authors' methods: From reference gene primer amplification, estimates of nucleated cell counts were derived. Using immunoSEQ multiplex PCR, the repertoire was profiled, and TCRdb retains in-frame clones only, with some absent. D and trimming come from the DNA, and the V and J calls and clone size come from that table. The table has 200,000 to 250,000 clones, around 89% seen once; the top ten hold more than 2.5%. Trimming took 0 bases from V and 5 from J, leaving 5 bases between them. The CDR3 runs 13 residues. Germline values: CDR1 SGHAT, CDR2 FQNNGV. The data derive from a study of blood T cell repertoires in COVID-19. Study-level information: Both acute and convalescent COVID-19 samples were obtained from the United States, Italy and Spain. T cells, B-cell-depleted T cells, or PBMCs provided the cDNA or gDNA that served as material.

This chain joins TRBV11-2 and TRBJ1-5; no clear D gene. The sample comprised PBMCs or T cells enriched from blood (not recorded which). The source is a woman aged 25 to 45 who had recovered from COVID-19. CDR3 DNA: TGTGCCAGCAGCTTAGAGGAGTATCAGCCCCAGCATTTT. It translates to CASSLEEYQPQHF.